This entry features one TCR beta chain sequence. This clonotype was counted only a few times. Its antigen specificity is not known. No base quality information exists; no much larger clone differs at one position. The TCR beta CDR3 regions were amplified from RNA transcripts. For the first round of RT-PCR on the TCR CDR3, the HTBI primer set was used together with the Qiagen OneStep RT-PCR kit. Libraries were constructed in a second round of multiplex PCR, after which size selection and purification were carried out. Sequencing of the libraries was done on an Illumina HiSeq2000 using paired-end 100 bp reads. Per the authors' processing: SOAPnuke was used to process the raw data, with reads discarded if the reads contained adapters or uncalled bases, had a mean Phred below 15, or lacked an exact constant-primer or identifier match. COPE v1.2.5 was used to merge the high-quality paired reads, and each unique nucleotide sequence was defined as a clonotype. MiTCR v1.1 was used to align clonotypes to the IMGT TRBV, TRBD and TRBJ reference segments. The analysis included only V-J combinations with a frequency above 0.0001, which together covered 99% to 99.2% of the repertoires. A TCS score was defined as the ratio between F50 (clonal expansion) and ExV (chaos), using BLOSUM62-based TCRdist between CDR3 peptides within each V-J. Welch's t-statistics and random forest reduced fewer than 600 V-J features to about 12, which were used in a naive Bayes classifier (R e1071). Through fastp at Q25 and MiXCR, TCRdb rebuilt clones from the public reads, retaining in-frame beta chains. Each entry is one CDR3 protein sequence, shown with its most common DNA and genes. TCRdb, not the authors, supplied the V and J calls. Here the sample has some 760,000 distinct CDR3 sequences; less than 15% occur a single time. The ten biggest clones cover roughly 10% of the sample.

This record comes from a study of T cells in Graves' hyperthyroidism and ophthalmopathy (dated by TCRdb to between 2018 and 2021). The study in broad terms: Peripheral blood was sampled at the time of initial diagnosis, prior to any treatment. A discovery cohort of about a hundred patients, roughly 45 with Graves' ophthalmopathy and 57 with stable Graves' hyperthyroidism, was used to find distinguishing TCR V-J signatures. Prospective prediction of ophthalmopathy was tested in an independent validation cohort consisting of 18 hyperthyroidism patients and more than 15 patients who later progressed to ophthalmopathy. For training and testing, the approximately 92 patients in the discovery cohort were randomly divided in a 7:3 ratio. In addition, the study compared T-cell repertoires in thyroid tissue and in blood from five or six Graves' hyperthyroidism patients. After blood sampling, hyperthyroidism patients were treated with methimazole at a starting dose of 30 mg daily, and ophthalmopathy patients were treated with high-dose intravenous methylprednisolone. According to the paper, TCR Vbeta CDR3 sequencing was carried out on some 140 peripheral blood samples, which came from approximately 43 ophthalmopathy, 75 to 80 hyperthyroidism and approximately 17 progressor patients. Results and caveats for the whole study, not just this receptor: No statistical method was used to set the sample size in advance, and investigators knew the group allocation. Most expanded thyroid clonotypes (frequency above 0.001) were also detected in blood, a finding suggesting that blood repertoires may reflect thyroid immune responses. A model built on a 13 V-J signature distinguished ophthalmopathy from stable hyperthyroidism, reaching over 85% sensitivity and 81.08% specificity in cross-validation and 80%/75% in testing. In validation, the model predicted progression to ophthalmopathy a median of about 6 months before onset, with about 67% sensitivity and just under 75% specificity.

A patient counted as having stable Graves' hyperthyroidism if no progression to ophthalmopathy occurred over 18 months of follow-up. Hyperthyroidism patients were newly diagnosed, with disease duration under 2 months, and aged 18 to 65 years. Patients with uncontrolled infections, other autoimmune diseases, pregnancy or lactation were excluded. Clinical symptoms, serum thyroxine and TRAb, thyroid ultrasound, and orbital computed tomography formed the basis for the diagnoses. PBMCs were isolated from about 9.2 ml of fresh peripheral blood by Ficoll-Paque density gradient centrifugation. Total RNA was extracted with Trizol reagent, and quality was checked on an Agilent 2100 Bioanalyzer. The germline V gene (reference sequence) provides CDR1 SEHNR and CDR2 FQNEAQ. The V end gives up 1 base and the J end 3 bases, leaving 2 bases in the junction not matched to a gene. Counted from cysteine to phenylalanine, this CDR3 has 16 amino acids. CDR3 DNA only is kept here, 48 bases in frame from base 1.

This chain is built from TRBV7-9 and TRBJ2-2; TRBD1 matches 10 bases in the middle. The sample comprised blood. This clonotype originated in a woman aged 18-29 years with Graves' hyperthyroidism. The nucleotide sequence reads TGTGCCAGCAGCTTAGGACAGGGGGCGTACACCGGGGAGCTGTTTTTT. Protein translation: CASSLGQGAYTGELFF.